This is a list of T cell receptor beta chains from one sample in a study of blood T cell repertoires in COVID-19. Repertoires were generated with immunoSEQ multiplex PCR, while TCRdb's copy carries only in-frame clones and drops some. The sample carries tens of thousands of clones, approximately 78% recorded once. The sequencing input was peripheral blood. These receptors were collected from a man in his fifties with active or convalescent COVID-19. Each CDR3 is given with its conserved first and last residue. A D gene is named only where the DNA matches it firmly. Only part of the rows carry a size: once, few, many, or a class if the clone is expanded.

D	V	J	size	CDR3	DNA
-	TRBV9	TRBJ2-2	few	CASSGGGVSITGELFF	TGTGCCAGCAGCGGCGGAGGGGTATCGATCACCGGGGAGCTGTTTTTT
-	TRBV19	TRBJ1-2	-	CASSIADIGGGYTF	TGTGCCAGTAGTATTGCCGATATAGGAGGTGGCTACACCTTC
-	TRBV7-9	TRBJ2-1	-	CASSLTKEDAGWYNEQFF	TGTGCCAGCAGCTTAACAAAGGAAGACGCGGGGTGGTACAATGAGCAGTTCTTC
TRBD2	TRBV11-2	TRBJ2-5	-	CASSLAGGETQYF	TGTGCCAGCAGCTTAGCGGGGGGGGAGACCCAGTACTTC
-	TRBV10-3	TRBJ1-4	-	CAIKASTGINEKLFF	TGTGCCATCAAGGCGAGCACAGGGATCAATGAAAAACTGTTTTTT
TRBD2	TRBV7-8	TRBJ2-1	few	CASSSLGGASSYNEQFF	TGTGCCAGCAGCTCCCTGGGAGGGGCCAGCTCCTACAATGAGCAGTTCTTC
-	TRBV18	TRBJ1-3	-	CASSPGPGNTIYF	TGTGCCAGCTCACCAGGGCCAGGAAACACCATATATTTT
-	TRBV18	TRBJ1-1	-	CASSQQGKAEAFF	TGTGCCAGCTCACAGCAGGGGAAGGCTGAAGCTTTCTTT
-	TRBV29-1	TRBJ2-3	-	CSVAWGPDTQYF	TGCAGCGTTGCATGGGGGCCAGATACGCAGTATTTT
TRBD1	TRBV7-8	TRBJ1-1	-	CASSIGTANTEAFF	TGTGCCAGCAGCATCGGGACAGCCAACACTGAAGCTTTCTTT
-	TRBV9	TRBJ1-5	-	CASSVGGEEQPQHF	TGTGCCAGCAGCGTAGGTGGAGAGGAACAGCCCCAGCATTTT
-	TRBV7-2	TRBJ2-1	-	CASSSQGNEQFF	TGTGCCAGCAGCTCACAGGGTAATGAGCAGTTCTTC
TRBD2	TRBV5-1	TRBJ2-3	medium-sized	CASSALPPSGGSTDTQYF	TGCGCCAGCAGCGCCTTGCCCCCCAGCGGGGGTAGCACAGATACGCAGTATTTT
TRBD1	TRBV11-2	TRBJ2-1	-	CASSLGLQGNEQFF	TGTGCCAGCAGCTTAGGGTTACAGGGGAATGAGCAGTTCTTC
TRBD1	TRBV7-9	TRBJ2-1	-	CASSLQGVGYNEQFF	TGTGCCAGCAGCTTACAGGGGGTCGGGTACAATGAGCAGTTCTTC
-	TRBV28	TRBJ2-1	-	CASRADRSSYNEQFF	TGTGCCAGCAGAGCCGACCGGAGCTCCTACAATGAGCAGTTCTTC
-	TRBV30	TRBJ1-3	-	CAWRRRDRLGNTIYF	TGTGCCTGGAGGCGGAGGGATCGATTAGGAAACACCATATATTTT
-	TRBV5-6	TRBJ2-1	-	CASSLASSYEQFF	TGTGCCAGCAGCTTGGCAAGTAGTTATGAGCAGTTCTTC
-	TRBV14	TRBJ1-1	-	CASSPGARGVSFF	TGTGCCAGCAGCCCGGGCGCTCGGGGGGTCTCTTTCTTT
TRBD1	TRBV7-8	TRBJ1-5	-	CASSLMGQGSNQPQHF	TGTGCCAGCAGCTTAATGGGACAGGGAAGCAATCAGCCCCAGCATTTT
-	TRBV11-2	TRBJ2-5	-	CASSLPFGSGETQYF	TGTGCCAGCAGCTTACCTTTTGGGAGCGGAGAGACCCAGTACTTC
TRBD1	TRBV9	TRBJ2-2	-	CASSPQDRVNTGELFF	TGTGCCAGCAGCCCCCAGGACAGGGTTAACACCGGGGAGCTGTTTTTT
-	TRBV16	TRBJ1-4	-	CASSPWRQLGANEKLFF	TGTGCCAGCAGCCCCTGGCGGCAGCTCGGGGCTAATGAAAAACTGTTTTTT
TRBD1	TRBV6-5	TRBJ2-5	-	CASRPDRGGETQYF	TGTGCCAGCAGACCCGACAGGGGTGGCGAGACCCAGTACTTC
-	TRBV5-5	TRBJ2-6	-	CASSPMSHSGANVLTF	TGTGCCAGCAGCCCGATGAGCCACTCTGGGGCCAACGTCCTGACTTTC
-	TRBV18	TRBJ1-6	-	CASSPPQDTYNSPLHF	TGTGCCAGCTCACCACCCCAGGACACCTATAATTCACCCCTCCACTTT
TRBD1	TRBV5-1	TRBJ1-2	-	CASSLEGASGYTF	TGCGCCAGCAGCTTGGAGGGGGCAAGTGGCTACACCTTC
-	TRBV18	TRBJ2-1	-	CASSPGHGDEQFF	TGTGCCAGCTCACCAGGACATGGGGATGAGCAGTTCTTC
TRBD2	TRBV6-5	TRBJ2-1	few	CASSSRGGASYNEQFF	TGTGCCAGCAGTTCACGCGGGGGGGCCTCCTACAATGAGCAGTTCTTC
TRBD1	TRBV9	TRBJ2-7	-	CASSVAPDRVMAEQYF	TGTGCCAGCAGCGTAGCCCCAGACAGGGTAATGGCCGAGCAGTACTTC
TRBD1	TRBV10-1	TRBJ2-5	-	CASSEGTGVETQYF	TGCGCCAGCAGTGAGGGTACAGGGGTCGAGACCCAGTACTTC
-	TRBV6-6	TRBJ2-5	once	CASSYSRSRETQYF	TGTGCCAGCAGTTACTCTCGGTCTCGGGAGACCCAGTACTTC
-	TRBV15	TRBJ1-3	-	CATSRGAGTGNTIYF	TGTGCCACCAGCAGGGGGGCAGGGACTGGAAACACCATATATTTT
TRBD1	TRBV4-1	TRBJ2-2	-	CASSLTGGAGGELFF	TGCGCCAGCAGTCTCACAGGGGGCGCGGGCGGGGAGCTGTTTTTT
-	TRBV6-1	TRBJ1-1	-	CASSEPAGINTEAFF	TGTGCCAGCAGTGAACCGGCAGGGATAAACACTGAAGCTTTCTTT
-	TRBV28	TRBJ1-6	-	CASSFGKGVVNSPLHF	TGTGCCAGCAGTTTTGGCAAGGGGGTGGTTAATTCACCCCTCCACTTT
-	TRBV9	TRBJ1-1	-	CASSSPPGQATEAFF	TGTGCCAGCAGCTCCCCGCCAGGGCAAGCCACTGAAGCTTTCTTT
-	TRBV5-1	TRBJ1-5	few	CASRPTPVNQPQHF	TGCGCCAGTCGGCCGACACCGGTTAATCAGCCCCAGCATTTT
-	TRBV11-2	TRBJ1-2	-	CASSLGGGQSYGYTF	TGTGCCAGCAGCTTAGGCGGCGGGCAGAGCTATGGCTACACCTTC
-	TRBV7-2	TRBJ2-5	-	CASSQGAGGSETQYF	TGTGCCAGCAGCCAGGGGGCGGGGGGGAGTGAGACCCAGTACTTC
TRBD1	TRBV4-1	TRBJ1-4	-	CASSQVQGAGEKLFF	TGCGCCAGCAGCCAAGTTCAGGGGGCTGGGGAAAAACTGTTTTTT
-	TRBV3-1/TRBV3-2	TRBJ2-1	-	CASQGSAINNEQFF	TGTGCCAGCCAGGGATCTGCGATAAACAATGAGCAGTTCTTC
-	TRBV6-1	TRBJ1-2	-	CASSDRGGYGYTF	TGTGCCAGCAGTGATAGGGGTGGGTATGGCTACACCTTC
TRBD1	TRBV19	TRBJ1-1	-	CASSMGTGLKAFF	TGTGCCAGTAGTATGGGGACAGGACTGAAAGCTTTCTTT
TRBD1	TRBV4-2	TRBJ1-3	-	CASSQDPETGVGNTIYF	TGTGCCAGCAGCCAAGACCCCGAGACAGGGGTCGGAAACACCATATATTTT
-	TRBV5-1	TRBJ2-3	-	CASSGGSQPDTQYF	TGCGCCAGCAGCGGGGGCAGCCAGCCAGATACGCAGTATTTT
TRBD1	TRBV30	TRBJ1-1	few	CAWSVPGQGIWAFF	TGTGCCTGGAGTGTACCCGGACAGGGGATATGGGCTTTCTTT
-	TRBV18	TRBJ2-3	-	CASSPSGELTGTGRHF	TGTGCCAGCTCACCGTCAGGAGAATTAACCGGGACTGGTCGGCATTTT
TRBD2	TRBV5-4	TRBJ2-7	few	CASSLGASGVYEQYF	TGTGCCAGCAGCTTGGGGGCTAGCGGGGTATACGAGCAGTACTTC
-	TRBV5-1	TRBJ2-2	-	CASSLRSSSGTGELFF	TGCGCCAGCAGCTTGAGGAGTTCCTCGGGCACCGGGGAGCTGTTTTTT
TRBD1	TRBV18	TRBJ1-1	-	CASSPLGQVAIEAFF	TGTGCCAGCTCACCACTGGGACAGGTGGCGATTGAAGCTTTCTTT
-	TRBV6-4	TRBJ1-2	-	CASRGAVGPGYTF	TGTGCCAGCCGGGGGGCAGTCGGCCCTGGCTACACCTTC
TRBD1	TRBV2	TRBJ1-2	-	CASTKGDRGGYTF	TGTGCCAGCACCAAAGGGGACAGGGGTGGCTACACCTTC
-	TRBV5-4	TRBJ1-4	-	CASRKGEANEKLFF	TGTGCCAGCAGAAAAGGGGAGGCTAATGAAAAACTGTTTTTT
-	TRBV7-9	TRBJ1-1	-	CASSPRPGDAEAFF	TGTGCCAGCAGCCCCCGGCCGGGAGATGCTGAAGCTTTCTTT
TRBD1	TRBV12-3/TRBV12-4	TRBJ1-2	-	CASIVTGGNGYTF	TGTGCCAGCATTGTGACAGGGGGCAATGGCTACACCTTC
TRBD1	TRBV5-1	TRBJ2-5	-	CASSSGTGELETQYF	TGCGCCAGCAGCTCCGGGACAGGGGAACTAGAGACCCAGTACTTC
-	TRBV3-1/TRBV3-2	TRBJ2-3	-	CASSLRGGLSTDTQYF	TGTGCCAGCAGCCTTAGGGGGGGGCTTAGCACAGATACGCAGTATTTT
-	TRBV27	TRBJ2-4	-	CASRRTAENIQYF	TGTGCCAGCAGGAGGACAGCCGAAAACATTCAGTACTTC